This TCR beta chain was obtained from a study of radiation and T cells in renal cell carcinoma. As for the study in general: Nephrectomy followed 15 Gy stereotactic body radiation by 4 weeks. The study, taken as a whole, reports: No pretreatment tumor biopsies were available for baseline clonotypes.

Time point described: baseline pretreatment blood. The treatment: 15 Gy SBRT to primary tumor, nephrectomy 4 weeks later. Radiation-treated patients gave blood at baseline, week 2 and week 4. In regard to this clone: Antigen: not known.

Germline-derived CDR1 and CDR2 are SGHRS and YFSETQ. The CDR3 is 15 amino acids. V was trimmed by 0 bases and J by 4 bases, leaving 11 bases between them. Method: immunoSEQ multiplex PCR; TCRdb's copy keeps in-frame clones and lacks some. Here the sample spans 100,000 to 150,000 clones, approximately 80% being singletons. This TCR was recovered from an older woman with renal cell carcinoma. The sample consisted of blood, taken from a patient whose treatment included radiotherapy and nephrectomy. V is TRBV5-1 and J is TRBJ1-5; no clear D gene. CDR3 loop: CASSLGRGLNQPQHF. As DNA, the CDR3 is TGCGCCAGCAGCTTGGGTCGGGGTTTAAATCAGCCCCAGCATTTT. Looking up the rest from reference TRBV5-1 and TRBJ1-5 gives the full variable domain: KAGVTQTPRYLIKTRGQQVTLSCSPISGHRSVSWYQQTPGQGLQFLFEYFSETQRNKGNFPGRFSGRQFSNSRSEMNVSTLELGDSALYLCASSLGRGLNQPQHFGDGTRLSIL.